Each of the 12 T cell receptor beta chains below was sequenced from the same sample in a study of blood T cell repertoires in COVID-19. The table came from immunoSEQ multiplex PCR; TCRdb's copy has only in-frame clones and leaves some out. This table holds hundreds of thousands of clones, about 85% found once. The sequenced sample was PBMCs or T cells enriched from blood (not recorded which). These receptors were collected from a woman under 30 with acute COVID-19.

V is TRBV6-1 and J is TRBJ1-1; D is undetermined. The CDR3 runs to 14 residues. Trimming took off 2 bases at V and 1 base at J, with 8 bases between the two ends. The germline V gene encodes CDR1 MNHNS and CDR2 SASEGT. CDR3 residues: CASSEIGRNTEAFF. CDR3 DNA sequence: TGTGCCAGCAGTGAAATTGGGCGGAACACTGAAGCTTTCTTT.

The rearrangement joins TRBV30 to TRBJ1-4; the D gene is possibly TRBD1 (6 bases). Germline V gene data show CDR1 as GTSNPN and CDR2 as SVGIG (reference sequence). This CDR3 contains 12 residues. The CDR3 loop is CALQGSNEKLFF. CDR3 DNA: TGTGCATTACAGGGTAGTAATGAAAAACTGTTTTTT.

The chain is built from TRBV7-8 and TRBJ1-5; 7 nucleotides line up with TRBD1. The CDR3 consists of 15 residues. Germline CDR1 and CDR2: SGHVS and FQNEAQ. V dropped 1 base and J dropped 6; count of bases not matched to a gene: 6. The CDR3 reads CASSLDRGRSQPQHF. The CDR3 DNA is TGTGCCAGCAGCTTAGACAGGGGTCGGAGTCAGCCCCAGCATTTT.

The chain is built from TRBV27 and TRBJ2-1; D may be TRBD2 (5 bases). V lost 4 bases and J 8 bases, leaving 9 bases between the germline ends. Germline assignment: CDR1 MNHEY and CDR2 SMNVEV (reference sequence). The CDR3 has 12 amino acids. CDR3 region: CASSSTRHEQFF. Written as DNA, the CDR3 is TGTGCCAGCAGTTCCACTAGACATGAGCAGTTCTTC.

The chain couples TRBV7-9 to TRBJ1-1, with a weak D call TRBD1 (6 bases). Trimming stripped 5 bases from V and 9 bases from J, with 22 bases between. CDR3 length: 15 amino acids. CDR1 is SEHNR and CDR2 is FQNEAQ in the germline V gene (reference sequence). This chain's CDR3 is CASSPSGAVNSKAFF. The CDR3 nucleotides read TGTGCCAGCAGCCCATCAGGGGCAGTTAATTCAAAAGCTTTCTTT.

The chain joins TRBV10-3 to TRBJ2-3, with TRBD2 identical over 8 bases. CDR3 length equals 14 residues. The junction had 6 bases not matched to a gene; V was cut back by 8 bases and J by 2 bases. Germline CDR1 reads ENHRY; CDR2 reads SYGVKD. CDR3 DNA sequence: TGTGCCATCGGGACTAGTTCTGACACAGATACGCAGTATTTT. Translated, it gives CAIGTSSDTDTQYF.

The rearrangement links TRBV5-1 to TRBJ2-3, with 7 bases lining up with TRBD2. The CDR3 sequence is 14 residues long. Germline V gene sequence: CDR1 SGHRS, CDR2 YFSETQ. Unmatched junction bases numbered 5, after V lost 0 bases and J lost 7 bases. CDR3 nucleotides: TGCGCCAGCAGCTTGGAGGGAGGGGCAAATACGCAGTATTTT. It is translated as CASSLEGGANTQYF.

This chain uses TRBV28 with TRBJ2-7; no clear D. Germline CDR1 is MDHEN and CDR2 is SYDVKM. The ends were cut back, 2 bases at V and 2 bases at J, with 10 bases in the middle. The CDR3 loop spans 14 amino acids. The CDR3 coding sequence is TGTGCCAGCAGTTTAGACTGGGTAACCTACGAGCAGTACTTC. Its translation is CASSLDWVTYEQYF.

This chain connects TRBV28 to TRBJ2-3; possibly TRBD1 for D (5 bases). Trimming cost V 8 bases and J 1 base, with 10 bases left between them. The CDR3 spans 13 residues. Germline loops: CDR1 MDHEN, CDR2 SYDVKM. This CDR3 reads CASFQGGTDTQYF. CDR3 nucleotide sequence: TGTGCCAGCTTCCAGGGTGGCACAGATACGCAGTATTTT.

The rearrangement joins TRBV5-5 to TRBJ2-7, with D perhaps TRBD2 (5 bases). The CDR3 sequence is 17 residues long. Deletions cut 4 bases from V and 2 bases from J, with 22 bases between. Germline V gene sequence: CDR1 SGHKS, CDR2 YYEKEE (reference sequence). Written as DNA, the CDR3 is TGTGCCAGCAGCCTACCTATCACTGGCGGGCATACCTACGAGCAGTACTTC. This codes for CASSLPITGGHTYEQYF. The full variable domain, in which reference TRBV5-5 and TRBJ2-7 provide the parts outside the CDR3, is DAGVTQSPTHLIKTRGQQVTLRCSPISGHKSVSWYQQVLGQGPQFIFQYYEKEERGRGNFPDRFSARQFPNYSSELNVNALLLGDSALYLCASSLPITGGHTYEQYFGPGTRLTVT.

This clone was found once. This rearrangement joins TRBV29-1 to TRBJ1-2; D is possibly TRBD1 (6 bases). CDR1 is SQVTM, CDR2 ANQGSEA, per germline. This CDR3 region has 13 residues. V was pared by 4 bases and J by 0 bases, with 9 bases between. The CDR3 nucleotides are TGCAGCGTTGGGACAGACTCTAACTATGGCTACACCTTC. It encodes CSVGTDSNYGYTF.

This clone was seen just once. The chain employs TRBV21-1 and TRBJ1-5; no DNA check was done on the table's D call, TRBD1. TRBV21-1 is designated a pseudogene. The CDR3 length is 13 residues. This chain's CDR3 is CASSKRVGQPQHF. In DNA form, the CDR3 reads TGTGCCAGCAGCAAAAGAGTGGGCCAGCCCCAGCATTTT.